A single sample gave rise to the 20 T cell receptor beta chains below, sequenced in a study of blood T cell repertoires in COVID-19. Here immunoSEQ multiplex PCR was the method, and the copy in TCRdb shows in-frame clones only, minus some. The data show more than 65,000 clones, approximately 90% seen once. The sequenced sample was peripheral blood. These receptor sequences come from a man aged 45-65 years with acute or convalescent COVID-19.

The chain uses TRBV12-5 and TRBJ1-1; perhaps TRBD1 as D (6 bases). Germline values: CDR1 LGHNT, CDR2 FRNRAP. V dropped 7 bases and J dropped 4 bases, with 19 bases sitting between them. CDR3 length: 15 residues. CDR3 residues: CASDPPGGQVTEAFF. In DNA, the CDR3 is TGTGCTAGTGATCCCCCGGGGGGGCAGGTCACTGAAGCTTTCTTT.

The chain combines TRBV5-5 with TRBJ1-1; tentatively, D is TRBD1 (5 bases). In germline, CDR1 is SGHKS, CDR2 YYEKEE (reference sequence). Trimming shortened V by 2 bases and J by 1 base, and 15 bases separated the two germline ends. This CDR3 contains 16 residues. The CDR3 DNA sequence: TGTGCCAGCAGCTTATGGACGCTGGGGGGGAACACTGAAGCTTTCTTT. Amino acid sequence: CASSLWTLGGNTEAFF.

V usage is TRBV6-5 and J usage is TRBJ1-2; no definite D call. V was trimmed by 7 bases and J by 7 bases, leaving 22 bases between them. The CDR3 spans 15 residues. CDR1 and CDR2 from the germline V gene are MNHEY and SVGAGI. The DNA of the CDR3 is TGTGCCAGCACGTACTCTTCCGTCTTGTCCCGTGGCTACACCTTC. As protein: CASTYSSVLSRGYTF.

This sequence joins TRBV7-2 and TRBJ1-2; 7 bases match TRBD1. Losses at the gene ends were 4 bases for V and 6 bases for J; bases not matched to a gene: 5. This CDR3 comprises 13 residues. CDR1 and CDR2 from the germline V gene are SGHTA and FQGNSA. In DNA form, the CDR3 reads TGTGCCAGCAGCTACACAGGGGCCCATGGCTACACCTTC. Its protein product is CASSYTGAHGYTF.

The chain carries TRBV27 and TRBJ2-5; tentatively, D is TRBD2 (7 bases). The CDR3 is 14 amino acids. Germline CDR1 MNHEY, CDR2 SMNVEV (reference sequence). V was shortened by 6 bases and J by 4 bases, with 15 bases between the two germline ends. The CDR3 protein is CASSTGGPGETQYF. In DNA form, the CDR3 reads TGTGCCAGCAGCACCGGGGGGCCAGGAGAGACCCAGTACTTC.

The gene calls are TRBV5-1 and TRBJ2-7, with TRBD2 matching over 8 bases. The length of the CDR3 is 14 residues. V lost 5 bases and J lost 3; bases outside the gene matches: 7. In germline, CDR1 is SGHRS, CDR2 YFSETQ. CDR3 DNA: TGCGCCAGCAGACTCAGCGGGGGACACTACGAGCAGTACTTC. Translation: CASRLSGGHYEQYF.

J is TRBJ1-2 and V is TRBV4-1; 9 nucleotides agree with TRBD1. Germline trimming cut 4 bases from V and 4 bases from J; bases unmatched to any gene: 7. The V gene's germline CDR1 is MGHRA and CDR2 YSYEKL. The CDR3 length is 15 residues. The CDR3, as DNA: TGCGCCAGCAGCCTCCGACAGGGGGATAGCTATGGCTACACCTTC. Its protein is CASSLRQGDSYGYTF.

This rearrangement joins TRBV7-9 to TRBJ1-5, with no clear D. This CDR3 has 13 residues. V was pared by 1 base and J by 9 bases, with 10 bases between. Germline V CDR1 and CDR2: SEHNR, FQNEAQ (reference sequence). The CDR3 here is CASSLGEGGPQHF. In DNA, the CDR3 is TGTGCCAGCAGCTTAGGGGAGGGTGGGCCCCAGCATTTT.

CDR3 DNA sequence: TGTGCCAGCAGCAAAGAAGGTGGTCACAGCAACTATGGCTACACCTTC. Its translation: CASSKEGGHSNYGYTF. V is TRBV21-1 and J is TRBJ1-2; the listed D gene, TRBD1, was not tested against the DNA. TRBV21-1 is given as a pseudogene. CDR3 length: 16 residues.

V gene TRBV6-5 combines with J gene TRBJ1-2; possibly TRBD1 for D (5 bases). V shed 8 bases and J shed 7 bases, with 11 bases lying between them. CDR3 size: 11 residues. Per the germline V gene, CDR1 is MNHEY and CDR2 is SVGAGI. The CDR3, as DNA: TGTGCCAGCGGCTCAAGGGGTGGCTACACCTTC. Protein sequence: CASGSRGGYTF.

The CDR3 is CASSTGQANQPQHF. In DNA form, the CDR3 reads TGCGCCAGCAGCACTGGACAGGCCAATCAGCCCCAGCATTTT. This chain links TRBV5-1 with TRBJ1-5, with TRBD1 matching over 7 bases. With 4 bases clipped from V and 3 bases from J, the junction kept 4 bases outside the gene matches. Germline V lookup: CDR1 SGHRS, CDR2 YFSETQ. This CDR3 region has 14 residues.

The chain employs TRBV25-1 and TRBJ1-1; TRBD1 aligns across 11 bases. Germline V gene data show CDR1 as MGHDK and CDR2 as SYGVNS. The CDR3 loop spans 17 amino acids. Trimming cost V 4 bases and J 6 bases; bases outside gene matches: 13. The CDR3: CASSAPKGDRGRPEAFF. CDR3 coding DNA: TGTGCCAGCAGTGCTCCAAAGGGGGACAGGGGGAGACCTGAAGCTTTCTTT.

This chain joins TRBV23-1 and TRBJ2-7; a possible D gene is TRBD2 (6 bases). TRBV23-1 falls under the ORF class, with uncertain function. V lost 6 bases to trimming and J lost 3 bases, with 24 bases between them. The CDR3 sequence is 17 residues long. This chain's CDR3 is CASSSWGGGKRLYEQYF. In nucleotides, the CDR3 is TGCGCCAGCAGCAGTTGGGGTGGAGGGAAGAGGCTCTACGAGCAGTACTTC.

The V call is TRBV7-2, the J call TRBJ2-1; 8 nucleotides match TRBD2. This CDR3 has 15 amino acids. The ends lost 1 base at V and 7 bases at J; junction bases unmatched: 6. CDR1 is SGHTA, CDR2 FQGNSA, per germline. CDR3 sequence (DNA): TGTGCCAGCAGCTTAGGCCGGGGGGGCAAAAATGAGCAGTTCTTC. This sequence encodes CASSLGRGGKNEQFF.

The chain recombines TRBV7-9 with TRBJ2-1; 8 bases line up with TRBD2. The germline V gene encodes CDR1 SEHNR and CDR2 FQNEAQ (reference sequence). This CDR3 has 16 residues. J gave up 2 bases and V 2 bases, and 5 bases lay outside the gene matches. CDR3 residues: CASSLPRGGPYNEQFF. CDR3 nucleotides: TGTGCCAGCAGCTTACCCCGGGGGGGCCCCTACAATGAGCAGTTCTTC. Looking up the rest from reference TRBV7-9 and TRBJ2-1 gives the full variable domain: DTGVSQNPRHKITKRGQNVTFRCDPISEHNRLYWYRQTLGQGPEFLTYFQNEAQLEKSRLLSDRFSAERPKGSFSTLEIQRTEQGDSAMYLCASSLPRGGPYNEQFFGPGTRLTVL.

This clone has just a few counts. The genes are TRBV7-9 and TRBJ2-2; the D is unclear. The V and J ends lost 0 bases and 3 bases respectively, with 8 bases between them. The CDR3 consists of 15 residues. The germline CDR1 and CDR2 sequences are SEHNR and FQNEAQ (reference sequence). In nucleotides, the CDR3 is TGTGCCAGCAGCTTAGCCTCCAGGTACACCGGGGAGCTGTTTTTT. Translated: CASSLASRYTGELFF.

The chain combines TRBV5-1 with TRBJ1-5; D is unresolved. Germline-derived CDR1 and CDR2 are SGHRS and YFSETQ. The CDR3 spans 15 residues. The germline V and J ends were trimmed by 0 bases and 6 bases, with 13 bases remaining between them. This chain's CDR3 is CASSLVSGVGQPQHF. CDR3 nucleotides: TGCGCCAGCAGCTTGGTTTCCGGGGTAGGTCAGCCCCAGCATTTT.

The rearrangement links TRBV6-5 to TRBJ1-4; D is perhaps TRBD1 (6 bases). CDR1 is MNHEY and CDR2 is SVGAGI in the germline V gene. V gave up 0 bases and J gave up 10 bases, with 12 bases separating them. The CDR3 is made up of 14 amino acids. DNA for the CDR3: TGTGCCAGCAGTTACTCCCCGGGACAAGCAAAACTGTTTTTT. It yields the protein CASSYSPGQAKLFF.

This chain uses TRBV7-6 with TRBJ1-1; the D is unclear. Deletions cut 5 bases from V and 1 base from J, with 14 bases between. Germline CDR1 SGHVS, CDR2 FNYEAQ. The CDR3 has 15 amino acids. The CDR3, as DNA: TGTGCCAGCAGCCATGTGGTGGGAGAGAACACTGAAGCTTTCTTT. Translated: CASSHVVGENTEAFF. The variable domain in full, completed from reference TRBV7-6 and TRBJ1-1, reads GAGVSQSPRYKVTKRGQDVALRCDPISGHVSLYWYRQALGQGPEFLTYFNYEAQQDKSGLPNDRFSAERPEGSISTLTIQRTEQRDSAMYRCASSHVVGENTEAFFGQGTRLTVV.

Regarding this clone: Within the sample, other DNA sequences also encode this same CDR3. V usage is TRBV5-1 and J usage is TRBJ1-1, with 7 bases matching TRBD1. The germline V gene encodes CDR1 SGHRS and CDR2 YFSETQ. CDR3 length: 14 amino acids. V lost 4 bases and J lost 1; bases outside the gene matches: 4. In DNA form, the CDR3 reads TGCGCCAGCAGCCCTCGGACAGGGAACACTGAAGCTTTCTTT. This translates into CASSPRTGNTEAFF.